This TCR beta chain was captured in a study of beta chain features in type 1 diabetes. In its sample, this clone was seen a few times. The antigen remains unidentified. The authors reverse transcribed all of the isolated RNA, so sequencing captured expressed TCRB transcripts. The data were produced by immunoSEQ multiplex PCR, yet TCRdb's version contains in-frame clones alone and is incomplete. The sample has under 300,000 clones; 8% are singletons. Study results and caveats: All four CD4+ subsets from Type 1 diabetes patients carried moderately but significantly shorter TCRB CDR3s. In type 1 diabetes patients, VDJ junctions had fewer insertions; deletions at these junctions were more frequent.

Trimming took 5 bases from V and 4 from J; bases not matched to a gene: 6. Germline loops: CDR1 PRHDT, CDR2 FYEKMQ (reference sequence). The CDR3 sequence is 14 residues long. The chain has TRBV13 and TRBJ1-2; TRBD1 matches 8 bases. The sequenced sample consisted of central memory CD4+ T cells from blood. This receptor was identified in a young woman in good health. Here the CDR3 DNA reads TGTGCCAGCAGCATCGACAGGGGCGGCTATGGCTACACCTTC. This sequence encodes CASSIDRGGYGYTF.